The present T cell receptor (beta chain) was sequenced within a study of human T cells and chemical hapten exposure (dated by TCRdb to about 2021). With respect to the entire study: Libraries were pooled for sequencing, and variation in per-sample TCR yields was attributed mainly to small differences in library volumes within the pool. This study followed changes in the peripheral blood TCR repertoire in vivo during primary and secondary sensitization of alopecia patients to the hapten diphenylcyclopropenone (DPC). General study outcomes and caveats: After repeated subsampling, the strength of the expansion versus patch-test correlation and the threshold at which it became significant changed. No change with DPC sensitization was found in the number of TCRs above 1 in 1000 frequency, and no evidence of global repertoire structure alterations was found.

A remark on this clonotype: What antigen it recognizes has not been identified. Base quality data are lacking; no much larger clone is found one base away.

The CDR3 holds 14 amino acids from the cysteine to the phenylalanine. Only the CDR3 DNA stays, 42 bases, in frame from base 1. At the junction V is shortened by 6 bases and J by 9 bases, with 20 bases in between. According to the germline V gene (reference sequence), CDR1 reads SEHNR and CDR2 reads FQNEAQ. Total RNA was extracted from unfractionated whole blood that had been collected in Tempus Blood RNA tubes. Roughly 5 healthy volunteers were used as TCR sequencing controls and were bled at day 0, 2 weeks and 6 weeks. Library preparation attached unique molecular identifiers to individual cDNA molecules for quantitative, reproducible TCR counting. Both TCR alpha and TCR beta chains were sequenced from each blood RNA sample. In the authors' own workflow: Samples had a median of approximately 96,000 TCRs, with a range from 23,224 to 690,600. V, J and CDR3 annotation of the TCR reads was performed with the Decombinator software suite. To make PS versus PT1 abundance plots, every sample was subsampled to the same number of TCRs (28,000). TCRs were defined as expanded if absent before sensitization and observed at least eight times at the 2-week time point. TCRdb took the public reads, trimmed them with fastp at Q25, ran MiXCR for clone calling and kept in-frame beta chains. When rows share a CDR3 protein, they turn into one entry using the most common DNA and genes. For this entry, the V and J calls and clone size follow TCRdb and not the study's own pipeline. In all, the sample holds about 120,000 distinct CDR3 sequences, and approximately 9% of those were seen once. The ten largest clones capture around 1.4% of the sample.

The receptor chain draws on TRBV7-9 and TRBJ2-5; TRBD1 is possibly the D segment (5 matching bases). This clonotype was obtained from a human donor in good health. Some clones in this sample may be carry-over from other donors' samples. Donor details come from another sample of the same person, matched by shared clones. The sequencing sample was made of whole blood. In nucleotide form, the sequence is TGTGCCAGCAGTGTCCCGGACGGGCCCAGGGCCCAGTACTTC. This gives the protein CASSVPDGPRAQYF. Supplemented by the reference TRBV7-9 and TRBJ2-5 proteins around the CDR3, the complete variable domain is DTGVSQNPRHKITKRGQNVTFRCDPISEHNRLYWYRQTLGQGPEFLTYFQNEAQLEKSRLLSDRFSAERPKGSFSTLEIQRTEQGDSAMYLCASSVPDGPRAQYFGPGTRLLVL.